This T cell receptor (beta chain) is from a study of shared clonotypes between healthy human individuals (dated by TCRdb to the early 2020s). For the wider study: A couple of women and three men aged 18 to 49 years were included in the cohort. For each donor, three plates each were used for CD4 naive and CD4 memory, two plates were used for CD8 naive, and one plate was used for CD8 memory. To estimate repertoire size and how much clonotype sharing occurs between individuals, the study deeply sequenced the blood TCR repertoires of several healthy adults. Libraries were prepared and TCR repertoires were sequenced by different laboratories using diverse techniques, in order to increase sequencing depth and limit assay-specific biases. Per donor, leukapheresis produced somewhere between about 0.8 and 9 billion PBMCs. The full study reports these points: Larger estimated clonotype richness was generally found for naive subsets than for memory subsets. Sampling was restricted to blood, and TCR repertoires in tissue are likely to differ from TCR repertoires in blood. Based on pairwise subsampling, the degree of clonotype sharing among donors was expected to be affected by sequencing depth. Roughly 5% of naive CD4, around 3.5% of naive CD8, roughly 2.5% of memory CD4, and about 0.4% of memory CD8 clonotypes were shared across several donors. Rarefaction of sorted-subset datasets indicated incomplete sequencing despite the large sequencing depth. The genetic and exposure-history diversity represented was limited by the small number of donors. Compared with non-shared clonotypes, the clonotypes found in all four sorted-subset donors had higher generation probabilities.

CD8 naive samples were CD45RO-negative cells positively selected for CCR7, giving a CD45RA+CCR7+ population that excluded TemRA cells. Healthy HIV-negative adults with no recently reported acute infections or vaccinations were included as donors. All donors were Caucasian adults living in Nashville, Tennessee, USA. After blood collection by leukapheresis, PBMCs were isolated using Ficoll-Histopaque density gradient centrifugation and then cryopreserved in the vapor phase of liquid nitrogen. Analytical flow cytometry was used to check the purity and quantity of every magnetically sorted T cell population. Genomic DNA was isolated from each sorted fraction and quantified by UV absorbance on a Nanodrop 2000c. TCR CDR3 regions were amplified from genomic DNA by multiplex PCR using the deep immunoSEQ assay. Extracted genomic DNA from each cell subset was spread evenly across all wells of several immunoSEQ 96-well plates, with each plate serving as a replicate. Each replicate PCR for sorted subsets received about 220 ng genomic DNA, equal to around 32,000 T cell genomes. Purified libraries were quantified with a Qubit 3.0 fluorometer, sized on a Bioanalyzer 2100, and re-quantified with the KAPA Library Quantification kit. Every immunoSEQ 96-well plate was sequenced on a separate single-read 150-cycle Illumina NextSeq 550 flow cell. From the authors' description of their analysis: Because the immunoSEQ output held only junctional sequences and lacked quality scores, the filtering could not match the filtering applied to full-length reads. Sequences were annotated with PyIR, a Python wrapper for IgBLAST v1.9, using IMGT germline references to assign V/J genes and CDR3. Reads were removed for weak V/J assignments (E-value above 1e-6), missing CDR3, stop codons, out-of-frame junctions, or ambiguous translated residues. V3J clonotypes were defined by identical inferred V gene, J gene, and CDR3 amino acid sequence. To compute the percentage overlap between repertoires, the number of shared unique clonotypes was divided by the size of the smaller repertoire. RTK rarefaction, the Chao1 estimator, and Recon v2.1 estimates of unobserved clonotypes were used to assess repertoire richness. Generation probabilities for all TCRbeta clonotypes obtained by the gDNA method from a handful of donors were computed using OLGA. Entries here come from immuneACCESS through TCRdb and include only in-frame sequences with V and J called. Some clones fail to appear in such tables; in the studies checked, an unresolved V gene covers under half of the shortfall, and the cause of the remainder is unknown. The V and J calls and the clone size are those of that table, but D and trimming were determined from the DNA. The sample includes 1.5 million to 2.5 million clones, with approximately 94% observed a single time. More than 0.9% of the sample comes from the top ten.

Worth noting for this clone: The specificity of this receptor is unknown. Base qualities are missing; no much larger clone stands one base away.

Counted from cysteine to phenylalanine, this CDR3 has 12 amino acids. The read is trimmed to its CDR3 DNA, 36 bases read in frame from base 1. The germline V gene encodes CDR1 SGHTA and CDR2 FQGNSA. V is cut by 5 bases and J by 5 bases, and the space between the germline ends is 10 bases. Sequencing was performed on naive CD8+ T cells sorted from blood. The meaning of the sample's cell subset or site label: CD45RA+CCR7+. This TCR came from a young man in good health. The rearrangement joined TRBV7-2 to TRBJ2-7, with TRBD2 perhaps the D gene, on 5 matching bases. CDR3 sequence: CASSRLGDEQYF. The nucleotides are TGTGCCAGCAGCCGCCTCGGGGACGAGCAGTACTTC.